This T cell receptor beta chain emerged from a study of T-cell reconstitution after alpha-beta-depleted transplantation in children (dated by TCRdb to between 2015 and 2016). Study-level background: Using TCR repertoire profiling, the study followed T-cell immune reconstitution in a quantitative way in children after TCRalphabeta/CD19-depleted allogeneic hematopoietic cell transplantation.

V lost 5 bases and J lost 5 bases; the stretch between them is 10 bases long. Per the germline V gene, SQVTM is the CDR1 and ANQGSEA is the CDR2. From cysteine to phenylalanine, the CDR3 is 11 amino acids long. The CDR3 DNA has 33 bases and is translated from base 1. At least ten counts were recorded for this clonotype. Its target antigen remains unknown. Base qualities are not recorded, but no much larger clone differs from it by a single base. Libraries were made using PCR. TCRdb shows the sequencer as Illumina HiSeq 2500. To normalize quantification of the TCRbeta repertoire, the TCR libraries were built with molecular barcoding that relied on unique molecular identifiers. TCRdb itself trimmed the public reads at Q25 with fastp, ran MiXCR and retained productive beta chains. One record per CDR3 amino acid sequence lists the most common genes and DNA. In all, the sample holds fewer than 130,000 distinct CDR3 sequences, and around a tenth of those were seen once. Over 8% of the sample is in the top ten clones.

The receptor's source is a human donor who donated a stem cell graft to a child with acute lymphoblastic leukemia. Recombination linked TRBV29-1 to TRBJ2-7; the best D guess is TRBD1, with 6 bases matching. This specimen was PBMCs from the stem cell graft donor, taken from the stem cell graft. The CDR3 has the sequence CSVRDTNEQYF. The nucleotides are TGCAGCGTTAGGGACACCAACGAGCAGTACTTC.